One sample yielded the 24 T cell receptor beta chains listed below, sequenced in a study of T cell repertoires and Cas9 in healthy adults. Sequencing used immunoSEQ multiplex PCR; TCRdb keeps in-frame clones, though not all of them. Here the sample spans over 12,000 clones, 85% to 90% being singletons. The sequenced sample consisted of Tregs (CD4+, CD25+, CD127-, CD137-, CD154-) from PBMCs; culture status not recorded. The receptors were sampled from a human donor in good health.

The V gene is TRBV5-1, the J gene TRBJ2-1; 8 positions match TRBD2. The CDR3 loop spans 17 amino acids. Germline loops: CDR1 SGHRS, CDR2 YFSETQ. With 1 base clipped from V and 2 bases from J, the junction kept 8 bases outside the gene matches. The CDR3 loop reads CASSLSIAGTTYNEQFF. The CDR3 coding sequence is TGCGCCAGCAGCTTGAGCATAGCGGGAACAACCTACAATGAGCAGTTCTTC.

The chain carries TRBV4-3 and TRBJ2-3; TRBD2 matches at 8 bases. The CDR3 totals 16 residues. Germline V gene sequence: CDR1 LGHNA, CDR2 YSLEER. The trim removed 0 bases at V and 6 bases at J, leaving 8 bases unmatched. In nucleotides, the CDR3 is TGCGCCAGCAGCCAAGAACTAGCGGCCGGTGGGGATACGCAGTATTTT. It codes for CASSQELAAGGDTQYF.

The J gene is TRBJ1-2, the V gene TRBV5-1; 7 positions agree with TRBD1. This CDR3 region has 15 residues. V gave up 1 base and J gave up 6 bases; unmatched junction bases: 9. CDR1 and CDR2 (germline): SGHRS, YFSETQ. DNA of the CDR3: TGCGCCAGCAGCTTGACAGGGGCGCCGTTTAATGGCTACACCTTC. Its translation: CASSLTGAPFNGYTF.

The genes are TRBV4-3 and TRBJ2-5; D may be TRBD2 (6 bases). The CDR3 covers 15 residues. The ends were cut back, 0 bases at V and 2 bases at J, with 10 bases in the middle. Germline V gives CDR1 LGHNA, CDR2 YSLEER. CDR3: CASSQDLARQETQYF. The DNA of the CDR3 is TGCGCCAGCAGCCAAGATCTAGCGCGGCAAGAGACCCAGTACTTC.

The CDR3 loop is CASSPPITEAFF. In DNA form, the CDR3 reads TGTGCCAGCAGCCCACCTATCACTGAAGCTTTCTTT. The rearrangement uses TRBV7-2 and TRBJ1-1; D remains ambiguous. The CDR3 has 12 residues. The V gene lost 5 bases and the J gene lost 4 bases, with 8 bases spanning the gap. The germline V gene has CDR1 SGHTA and CDR2 FQGNSA.

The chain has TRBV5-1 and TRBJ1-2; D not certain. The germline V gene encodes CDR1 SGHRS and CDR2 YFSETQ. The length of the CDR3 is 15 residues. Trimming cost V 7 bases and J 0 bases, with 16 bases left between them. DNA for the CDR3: TGCGCCAGCTTCCGAGCGCCGGAGACTAACTATGGCTACACCTTC. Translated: CASFRAPETNYGYTF.

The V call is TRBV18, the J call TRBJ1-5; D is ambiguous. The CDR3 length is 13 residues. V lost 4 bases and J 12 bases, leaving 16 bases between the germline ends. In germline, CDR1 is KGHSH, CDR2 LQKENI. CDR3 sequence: CASSRDRAGVQHF. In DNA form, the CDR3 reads TGTGCCAGCTCACGAGACCGGGCCGGGGTCCAGCATTTT.

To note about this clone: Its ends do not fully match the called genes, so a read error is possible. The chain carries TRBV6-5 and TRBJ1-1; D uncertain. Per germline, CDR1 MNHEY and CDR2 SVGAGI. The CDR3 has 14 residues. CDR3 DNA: TGTGCCACCCGCCGCGGGCAGACGAACGCTGAAGCTTTCTTT. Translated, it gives CATRRGQTNAEAFF.

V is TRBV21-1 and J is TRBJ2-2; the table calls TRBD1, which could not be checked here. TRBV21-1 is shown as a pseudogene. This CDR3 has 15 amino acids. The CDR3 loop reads CASIYDRNLTGELFF. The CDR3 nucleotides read TGTGCCAGCATCTACGACAGGAACCTTACCGGGGAGCTGTTTTTT.

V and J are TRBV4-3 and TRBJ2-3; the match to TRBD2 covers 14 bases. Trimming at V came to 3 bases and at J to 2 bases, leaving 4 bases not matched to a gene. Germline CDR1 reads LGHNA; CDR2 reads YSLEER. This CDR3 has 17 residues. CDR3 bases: TGCGCCAGCAGCCAGGGACTAGCGGGGGCTTCCACAGATACGCAGTATTTT. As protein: CASSQGLAGASTDTQYF.

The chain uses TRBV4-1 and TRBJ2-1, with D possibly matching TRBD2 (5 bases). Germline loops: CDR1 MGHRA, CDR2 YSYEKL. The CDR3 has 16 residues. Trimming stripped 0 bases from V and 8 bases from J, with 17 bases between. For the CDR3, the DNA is TGCGCCAGCAGCCAAGAGAGGCTAGCACACAGTCATGAGCAGTTCTTC. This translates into CASSQERLAHSHEQFF.

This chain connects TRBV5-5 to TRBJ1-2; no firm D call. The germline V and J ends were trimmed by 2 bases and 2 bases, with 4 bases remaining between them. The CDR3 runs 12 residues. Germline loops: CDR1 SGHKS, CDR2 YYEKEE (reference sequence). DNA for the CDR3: TGTGCCAGCAGCTTCCAAAACTATGGCTACACCTTC. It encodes CASSFQNYGYTF. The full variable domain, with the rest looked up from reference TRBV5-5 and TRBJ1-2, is DAGVTQSPTHLIKTRGQQVTLRCSPISGHKSVSWYQQVLGQGPQFIFQYYEKEERGRGNFPDRFSARQFPNYSSELNVNALLLGDSALYLCASSFQNYGYTFGSGTRLTVV.

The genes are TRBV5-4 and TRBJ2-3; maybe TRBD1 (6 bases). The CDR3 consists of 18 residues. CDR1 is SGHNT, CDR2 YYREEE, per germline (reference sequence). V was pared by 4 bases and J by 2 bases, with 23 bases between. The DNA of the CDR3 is TGTGCCAGCAGCCTGACCATGCGGCTGGACAGCAACACAGATACGCAGTATTTT. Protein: CASSLTMRLDSNTDTQYF.

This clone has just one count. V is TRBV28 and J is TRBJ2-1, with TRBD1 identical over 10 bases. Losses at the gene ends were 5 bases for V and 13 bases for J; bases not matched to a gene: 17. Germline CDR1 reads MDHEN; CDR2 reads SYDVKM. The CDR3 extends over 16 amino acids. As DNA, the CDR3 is TGTGCCAGCAGTCCGATTAAATGGGGACAGGGGCAATTTCAGTTCTTC. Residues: CASSPIKWGQGQFQFF.

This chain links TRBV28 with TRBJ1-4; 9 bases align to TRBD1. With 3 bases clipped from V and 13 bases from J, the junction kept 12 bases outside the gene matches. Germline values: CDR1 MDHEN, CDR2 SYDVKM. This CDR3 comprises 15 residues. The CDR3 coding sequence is TGTGCCAGCAGTTTCCCGTCCGGGACAGGGAGACGACTGTTTTTT. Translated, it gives CASSFPSGTGRRLFF.

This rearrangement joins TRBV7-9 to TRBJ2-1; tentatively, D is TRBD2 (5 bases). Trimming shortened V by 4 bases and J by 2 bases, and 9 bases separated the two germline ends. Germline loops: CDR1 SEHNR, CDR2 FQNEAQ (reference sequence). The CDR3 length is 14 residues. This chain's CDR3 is CASSSRGPYNEQFF. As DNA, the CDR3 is TGTGCCAGCAGCTCTCGAGGGCCCTACAATGAGCAGTTCTTC.

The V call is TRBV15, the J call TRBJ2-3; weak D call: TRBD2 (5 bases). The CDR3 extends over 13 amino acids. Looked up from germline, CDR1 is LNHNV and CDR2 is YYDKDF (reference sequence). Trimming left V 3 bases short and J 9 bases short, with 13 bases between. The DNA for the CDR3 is TGTGCCACCAGCAGCACCTGGACTGAAACGCAGTATTTT. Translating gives CATSSTWTETQYF. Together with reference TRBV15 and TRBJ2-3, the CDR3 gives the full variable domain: DAMVIQNPRYQVTQFGKPVTLSCSQTLNHNVMYWYQQKSSQAPKLLFHYYDKDFNNEADTPDNFQSRRPNTSFCFLDIRSPGLGDTAMYLCATSSTWTETQYFGPGTRLTVL.

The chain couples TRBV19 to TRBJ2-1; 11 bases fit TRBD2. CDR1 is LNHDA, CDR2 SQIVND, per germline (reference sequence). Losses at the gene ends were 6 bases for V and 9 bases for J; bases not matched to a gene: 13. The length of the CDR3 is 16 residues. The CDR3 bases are TGTGCCAGTAGGGCCGTTGGGACTAGCGGAATGAGTGAGCAGTTCTTC. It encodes CASRAVGTSGMSEQFF.

DNA for the CDR3: TGTGCCAGCTCTCCCGACAGGCCACAGGGGGCTTTCTTT. This encodes CASSPDRPQGAFF. V usage is TRBV18 and J usage is TRBJ1-1, with 7 bases identical to TRBD1. The length of the CDR3 is 13 residues. CDR1 KGHSH and CDR2 LQKENI come from the germline V gene. Trimming at V came to 6 bases and at J to 11 bases, leaving 12 bases not matched to a gene.

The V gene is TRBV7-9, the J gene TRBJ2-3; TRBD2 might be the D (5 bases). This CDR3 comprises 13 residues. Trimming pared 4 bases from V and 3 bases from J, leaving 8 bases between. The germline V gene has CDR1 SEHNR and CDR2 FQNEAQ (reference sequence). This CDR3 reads CASSYTRTDTQYF. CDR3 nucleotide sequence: TGTGCCAGCAGCTACACTAGGACAGATACGCAGTATTTT. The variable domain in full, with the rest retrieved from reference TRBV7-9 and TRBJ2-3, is DTGVSQNPRHKITKRGQNVTFRCDPISEHNRLYWYRQTLGQGPEFLTYFQNEAQLEKSRLLSDRFSAERPKGSFSTLEIQRTEQGDSAMYLCASSYTRTDTQYFGPGTRLTVL.

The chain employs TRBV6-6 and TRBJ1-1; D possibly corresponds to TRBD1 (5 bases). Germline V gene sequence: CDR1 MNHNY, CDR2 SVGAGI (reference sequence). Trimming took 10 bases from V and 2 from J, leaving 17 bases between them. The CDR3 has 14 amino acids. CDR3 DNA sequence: TGTGCCACCAGAGGGGAGGTGATCAACACTGAAGCTTTCTTT. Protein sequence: CATRGEVINTEAFF.

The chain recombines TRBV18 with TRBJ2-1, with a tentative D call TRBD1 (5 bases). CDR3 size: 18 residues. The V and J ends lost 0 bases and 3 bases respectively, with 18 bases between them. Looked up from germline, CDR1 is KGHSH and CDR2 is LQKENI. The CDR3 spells CASSPPVLGLVVYNEQFF. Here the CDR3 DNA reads TGTGCCAGCTCACCACCGGTTTTGGGGCTAGTGGTCTACAATGAGCAGTTCTTC.

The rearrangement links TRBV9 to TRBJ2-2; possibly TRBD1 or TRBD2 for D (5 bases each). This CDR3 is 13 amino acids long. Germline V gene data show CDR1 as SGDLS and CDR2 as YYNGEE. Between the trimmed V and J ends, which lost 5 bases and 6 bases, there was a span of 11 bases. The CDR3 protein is CASRRGVSGELFF. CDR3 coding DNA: TGTGCCAGCAGGAGAGGGGTTTCCGGGGAGCTGTTTTTT.

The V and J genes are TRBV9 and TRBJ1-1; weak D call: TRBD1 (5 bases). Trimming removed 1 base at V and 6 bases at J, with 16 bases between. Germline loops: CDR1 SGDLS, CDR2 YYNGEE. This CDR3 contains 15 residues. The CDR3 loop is CASSVRAQGGAEAFF. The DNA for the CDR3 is TGTGCCAGCAGCGTACGGGCGCAGGGCGGGGCTGAAGCTTTCTTT.